Below are 23 T cell receptor beta chains sequenced from a single sample in a study of human T cells and chemical hapten exposure. Each CDR3 protein is one row after TCRdb ran MiXCR on the RACE reads. This sample has 40,000 or so distinct CDR3 sequences, with 8.5% to 10% found just once. Time point of the sample: patch test 2, 6 weeks after DPC sensitization. As to treatment: therapeutic diphenylcyclopropenone sensitization with weekly scalp DPC. It was unfractionated whole blood from which total RNA was extracted. Sequences were derived from whole blood, sampled in connection with sensitization to the hapten diphenylcyclopropenone (DPC). The receptors stem from a woman under 40 with alopecia areata. Some clones in this sample may be carry-over from other donors' samples.

The rearrangement joins TRBV7-2 to TRBJ2-2; no clear D. Germline V CDR1 and CDR2: SGHTA, FQGNSA. V lost 5 bases and J lost 6, with 13 bases in between. The CDR3 extends over 14 amino acids. CDR3 DNA sequence: TGTGCCAGCAGCCAGGACCCCCCGGCCGGGGAGCTGTTTTTT. Protein: CASSQDPPAGELFF.

This clonotype was counted only a few times. V usage is TRBV7-2 and J usage is TRBJ1-1; tentatively, D is TRBD1 (5 bases). The germline CDR1 and CDR2 sequences are SGHTA and FQGNSA. CDR3 length equals 14 residues. The ends were cut back, 5 bases at V and 6 bases at J, with 16 bases in the middle. The CDR3 protein is CASSPGLRLAEAFF. The CDR3, as DNA: TGTGCCAGCAGCCCGGGACTAAGGCTCGCTGAAGCTTTCTTT.

By its share, this clonotype is hyperexpanded (1% or more). V usage is TRBV2 and J usage is TRBJ2-7, with 7 bases identical to TRBD1. The length of the CDR3 is 14 residues. J gave up 6 bases and V 4 bases, and 9 bases lay outside the gene matches. Per the germline V gene, CDR1 is SNHLY and CDR2 is FYNNEI. The CDR3 DNA sequence: TGTGCCAGCAGTGGGGGGACAGTGAGGGGCGAGCAGTACTTC. This gives the protein CASSGGTVRGEQYF.

The table lists this clonotype with many counts. The chain is built from TRBV5-1 and TRBJ2-2, with D uncertain. This CDR3 is 14 amino acids long. CDR1 is SGHRS and CDR2 is YFSETQ in the germline V gene. V was trimmed by 0 bases and J by 2 bases, leaving 5 bases between them. CDR3 loop: CASSLDRNTGELFF. CDR3 bases: TGCGCCAGCAGCTTGGACCGTAACACCGGGGAGCTGTTTTTT.

The genes are TRBV7-3 and TRBJ2-3, with TRBD2 identical over 7 bases. V dropped 2 bases and J dropped 12; count of bases not matched to a gene: 14. Germline CDR1 and CDR2: SGHTA and FQGTGA. The CDR3 runs 15 residues. This CDR3 is CASSLGPRTSGFQYF. The CDR3 coding sequence is TGTGCCAGCAGCTTAGGGCCGAGGACTAGTGGATTTCAGTATTTT.

This clonotype turned up a few times. The rearrangement joins TRBV7-9 to TRBJ2-5, with 9 bases identical to TRBD2. This CDR3 region has 15 residues. Germline lookup yields CDR1 SEHNR and CDR2 FQNEAQ (reference sequence). The ends lost 3 bases at V and 5 bases at J; junction bases unmatched: 7. DNA of the CDR3: TGTGCCAGCAGCTTTGGCGGGGGGGCCCGGGAGACCCAGTACTTC. It codes for CASSFGGGARETQYF. Drawing the rest from reference TRBV7-9 and TRBJ2-5, the complete variable domain is DTGVSQNPRHKITKRGQNVTFRCDPISEHNRLYWYRQTLGQGPEFLTYFQNEAQLEKSRLLSDRFSAERPKGSFSTLEIQRTEQGDSAMYLCASSFGGGARETQYFGPGTRLLVL.

This clonotype showed up many times. The chain recombines TRBV6-5 with TRBJ1-6; tentatively, D is TRBD1 (5 bases). Germline assignment: CDR1 MNHEY and CDR2 SVGAGI. The CDR3 has 15 residues. Deletions cut 6 bases from V and 4 bases from J, with 13 bases between. The CDR3 DNA reads as TGTGCCAGCAGGCCAGACAGACCTTATAATTCACCCCTCCACTTT. Protein product: CASRPDRPYNSPLHF.

This clonotype has ten or more counts. V usage is TRBV7-9 and J usage is TRBJ1-4, with a weak D call TRBD1 (5 bases). Trimming stripped 6 bases from V and 12 bases from J, with 17 bases between. Germline lookup yields CDR1 SEHNR and CDR2 FQNEAQ (reference sequence). CDR3 size: 13 residues. This chain's CDR3 is CASSSGTGAELFF. The CDR3 DNA reads TGTGCCAGCAGTTCCGGGACCGGGGCTGAACTGTTTTTT.

This clonotype was seen more than once but under ten times. V is TRBV12-5 and J is TRBJ1-2, with unresolved D. Trimming left V 7 bases short and J 9 bases short, with 18 bases between. CDR3 length: 13 amino acids. CDR1 and CDR2 from the germline V gene are LGHNT and FRNRAP. The CDR3 coding sequence is TGTGCTAGTGCCCCTTATGGATTTGTTTGCTACACCTTC. It codes for CASAPYGFVCYTF.

In its sample, this clonotype was seen many times. The gene calls are TRBV7-6 and TRBJ2-1, with 9 bases that match TRBD1. This CDR3 comprises 15 residues. The germline V gene has CDR1 SGHVS and CDR2 FNYEAQ. J gave up 6 bases and V 4 bases, and 7 bases lay outside the gene matches. The CDR3 reads CASSSGTGRGNEQFF. In DNA, the CDR3 is TGTGCCAGCAGCTCCGGGACAGGGCGAGGCAATGAGCAGTTCTTC.

This clonotype has ten or more counts. V and J are TRBV5-1 and TRBJ2-2; perhaps TRBD1 as D (7 bases). This CDR3 comprises 15 residues. V shed 2 bases and J shed 4 bases, with 12 bases lying between them. CDR1 is SGHRS and CDR2 is YFSETQ in the germline V gene. Written as DNA, the CDR3 is TGCGCCAGCAGCTTTGCAGGGGGAGGCACCGGGGAGCTGTTTTTT. Translating it yields CASSFAGGGTGELFF.

As concerns this clonotype: At one boundary the junction diverges from the germline segment, which might be a read error. The rearrangement uses TRBV7-9 and TRBJ1-3, with D possibly being TRBD1 (5 bases). The CDR3 runs to 15 residues. Per the germline V gene, CDR1 is SEHNR and CDR2 is FQNEAQ (reference sequence). CDR3 amino acids: CVSSLQASLGNTIYF. CDR3 bases: TGTGTCAGCAGCTTACAGGCCAGCCTAGGAAACACCATATATTTT.

This clonotype was counted many times. CDR3 DNA: TGTGCCAGCAGCTCAGGGACACTCGCTGGCTACACCTTC. Amino acids: CASSSGTLAGYTF. The chain combines TRBV27 with TRBJ1-2; D possibly corresponds to TRBD1 (6 bases). V gave up 6 bases and J gave up 7 bases, with 15 bases separating them. This CDR3 is 13 amino acids long. The V gene's germline CDR1 is MNHEY and CDR2 SMNVEV (reference sequence).

At least ten counts were recorded for this clonotype. V gene TRBV30 combines with J gene TRBJ2-5; either TRBD1 or TRBD2 may fit D (5 bases each). The V and J ends lost 0 bases and 4 bases respectively, with 12 bases between them. The CDR3 spans 14 residues. Per the germline V gene, CDR1 is GTSNPN and CDR2 is SVGIG (reference sequence). The CDR3 bases are TGTGCCTGGAGTGTCCCGGGGCCCGGAGAGACCCAGTACTTC. Its translation: CAWSVPGPGETQYF.

The chain has TRBV9 and TRBJ2-7; maybe TRBD1 (5 bases). CDR3 length: 13 residues. The germline CDR1 and CDR2 sequences are SGDLS and YYNGEE. Trimming left V 3 bases short and J 4 bases short, with 11 bases between. CDR3 nucleotide sequence: TGTGCCAGCAGCGATTCAAGGGGTTACGAGCAGTACTTC. This gives the protein CASSDSRGYEQYF.

This clonotype was observed many times. The chain carries TRBV18 and TRBJ2-3; the match to TRBD2 covers 12 bases. Per the germline V gene, CDR1 is KGHSH and CDR2 is LQKENI. With V trimmed by 3 bases and J by 5 bases, 9 bases remained unmatched. The CDR3 contains 17 residues. CDR3 region: CASSPPGLAGRGDTQYF. The CDR3 DNA sequence: TGTGCCAGCTCACCCCCCGGACTAGCGGGGAGAGGAGATACGCAGTATTTT.

The table lists this clonotype with a few counts. The genes are TRBV18 and TRBJ1-2, with TRBD1 matching over 11 bases. There are 14 residues in the CDR3. Germline V CDR1 and CDR2: KGHSH, LQKENI. Unmatched junction bases numbered 0, after V lost 3 bases and J lost 3 bases. CDR3 in amino acids: CASSPGQGDYGYTF. The CDR3, as DNA: TGTGCCAGCTCACCGGGACAGGGGGACTATGGCTACACCTTC.

The gene calls are TRBV12-3 or TRBV12-4 and TRBJ1-2; 7 positions agree with TRBD1. This CDR3 region has 14 residues. Trimming cost V 6 bases and J 6 bases; bases outside gene matches: 10. The CDR3 DNA is TGTGCCAGCAGGTCAACAGGGGTCAGCCATGGCTACACCTTC. It yields the protein CASRSTGVSHGYTF.

This clonotype was detected a few times. The chain links TRBV28 to TRBJ2-3; TRBD2 agrees at 9 bases. The CDR3 has 15 residues. Germline V gene data show CDR1 as MDHEN and CDR2 as SYDVKM. With 4 bases clipped from V and 2 bases from J, the junction kept 4 bases outside the gene matches. DNA for the CDR3: TGTGCCAGCAGTTCTCCTAGCGGGGCCACAGATACGCAGTATTTT. Protein product: CASSSPSGATDTQYF.

This clonotype was seen many times. V is TRBV27 and J is TRBJ1-2; the D gene is possibly TRBD1 (6 bases). CDR3 length: 14 amino acids. The V and J ends lost 5 bases and 4 bases respectively, with 14 bases between them. CDR1 and CDR2 (germline): MNHEY, SMNVEV (reference sequence). The CDR3 protein is CASSPRTAPYGYTF. The CDR3 nucleotides read TGTGCCAGCAGTCCCCGGACAGCACCCTATGGCTACACCTTC.

The genes are TRBV27 and TRBJ2-1, with 7 bases identical to TRBD1. V shed 3 bases, J shed 7 bases, and the junction held 6 bases outside the gene matches. In germline, CDR1 is MNHEY, CDR2 SMNVEV (reference sequence). This CDR3 has 14 amino acids. This chain's CDR3 is CASSFGQGVNEQFF. CDR3 sequence (DNA): TGTGCCAGCAGTTTCGGCCAGGGGGTAAATGAGCAGTTCTTC.

This clonotype has at least ten counts. The chain is built from TRBV12-3 or TRBV12-4 and TRBJ2-1; tentatively, D is TRBD1 (6 bases). Trimming pared 7 bases from V and 8 bases from J, leaving 18 bases between. This CDR3 has 14 amino acids. CDR3: CASTAGTLLDEQFF. In DNA form, the CDR3 reads TGTGCCAGCACCGCCGGGACATTGCTGGATGAGCAGTTCTTC.

This clonotype was seen many times. The V call is TRBV3-1, the J call TRBJ2-3, with 13 bases identical to TRBD2. Trimming took 4 bases from V and 1 from J; bases not matched to a gene: 8. CDR3 length: 18 residues. From germline, CDR1 is LGHDT and CDR2 YNNKEL (reference sequence). The CDR3 DNA sequence: TGTGCCAGCAGCCCGGGACTAGCGGGGAGGCTGGGCACAGATACGCAGTATTTT. Protein sequence: CASSPGLAGRLGTDTQYF.